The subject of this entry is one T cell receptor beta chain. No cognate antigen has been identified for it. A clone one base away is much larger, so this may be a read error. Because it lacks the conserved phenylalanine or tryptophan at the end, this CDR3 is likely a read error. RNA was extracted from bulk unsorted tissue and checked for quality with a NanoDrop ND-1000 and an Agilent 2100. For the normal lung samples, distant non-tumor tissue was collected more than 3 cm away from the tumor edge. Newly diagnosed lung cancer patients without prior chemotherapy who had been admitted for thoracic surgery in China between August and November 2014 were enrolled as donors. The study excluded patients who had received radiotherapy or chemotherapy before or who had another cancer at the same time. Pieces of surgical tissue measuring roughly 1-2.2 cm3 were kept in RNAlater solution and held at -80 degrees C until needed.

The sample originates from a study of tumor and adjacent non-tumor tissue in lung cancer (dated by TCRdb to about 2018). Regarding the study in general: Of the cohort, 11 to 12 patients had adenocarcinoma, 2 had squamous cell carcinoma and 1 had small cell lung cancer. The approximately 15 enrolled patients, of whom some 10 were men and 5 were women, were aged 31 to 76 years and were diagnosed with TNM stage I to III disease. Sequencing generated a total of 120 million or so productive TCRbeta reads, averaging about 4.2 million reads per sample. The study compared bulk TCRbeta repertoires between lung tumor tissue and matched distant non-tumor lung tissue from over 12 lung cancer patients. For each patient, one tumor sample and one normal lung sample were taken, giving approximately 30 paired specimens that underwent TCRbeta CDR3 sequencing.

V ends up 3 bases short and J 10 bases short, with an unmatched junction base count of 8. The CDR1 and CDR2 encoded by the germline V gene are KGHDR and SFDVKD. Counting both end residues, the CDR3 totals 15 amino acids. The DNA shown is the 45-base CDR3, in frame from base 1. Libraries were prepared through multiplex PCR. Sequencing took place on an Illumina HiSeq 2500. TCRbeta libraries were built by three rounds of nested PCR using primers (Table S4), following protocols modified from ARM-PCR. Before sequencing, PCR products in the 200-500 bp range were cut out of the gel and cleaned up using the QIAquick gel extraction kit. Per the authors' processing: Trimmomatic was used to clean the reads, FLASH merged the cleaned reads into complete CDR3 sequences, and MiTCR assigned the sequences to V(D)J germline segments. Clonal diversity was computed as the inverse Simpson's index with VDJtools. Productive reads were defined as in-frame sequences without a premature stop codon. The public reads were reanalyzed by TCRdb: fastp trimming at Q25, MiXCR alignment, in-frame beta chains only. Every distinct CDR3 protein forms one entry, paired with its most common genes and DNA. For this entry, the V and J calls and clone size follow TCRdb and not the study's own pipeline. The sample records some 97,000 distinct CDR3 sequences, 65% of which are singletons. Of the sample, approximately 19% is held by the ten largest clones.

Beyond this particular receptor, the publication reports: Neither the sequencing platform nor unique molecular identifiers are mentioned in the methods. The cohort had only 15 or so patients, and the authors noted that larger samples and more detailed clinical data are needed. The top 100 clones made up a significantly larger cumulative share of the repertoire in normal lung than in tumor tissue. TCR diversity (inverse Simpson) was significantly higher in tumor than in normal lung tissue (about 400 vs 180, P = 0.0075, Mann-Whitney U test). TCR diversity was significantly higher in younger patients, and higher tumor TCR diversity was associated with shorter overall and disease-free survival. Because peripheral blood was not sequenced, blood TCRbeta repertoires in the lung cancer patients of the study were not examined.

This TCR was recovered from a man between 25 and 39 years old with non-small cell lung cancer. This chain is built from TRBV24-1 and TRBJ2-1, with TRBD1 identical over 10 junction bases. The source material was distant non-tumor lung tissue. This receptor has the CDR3 CATSDQGTGVNEQFL. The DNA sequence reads TGTGCCACCAGTGATCAGGGGACAGGGGTCAACGAGCAGTTCCTC.